The source of this T cell receptor beta chain is a study of tumor and adjacent non-tumor tissue in lung cancer (dated by TCRdb to the late 2010s). Study-level background: Patients with adenocarcinoma (12), squamous cell carcinoma (2) and small cell lung cancer (1) were included in the cohort. TCRbeta CDR3 sequencing was performed on roughly 27 paired specimens, with one tumor sample and one normal lung sample collected per patient. The study compared bulk TCRbeta repertoires between lung tumor tissue and matched distant non-tumor lung tissue from around 16 lung cancer patients. Sequencing generated a total of 130,000,000 or so productive TCRbeta reads, averaging about 4.2 million reads per sample. Among the roughly 15 patients, ages ranged from roughly 31 to 85 years, some ten were men and 5 were women, and disease was TNM stage I to III.

Bulk unsorted tissue served as the source for RNA extraction, and RNA quality was assessed using a NanoDrop ND-1000 and an Agilent 2100. The normal lung samples consisted of distant non-tumor tissue collected more than 3 cm from the tumor edge. All donors had newly diagnosed lung cancer, had not received prior chemotherapy, and were admitted for thoracic surgery in China between August and November 2014. Patients with previous radiotherapy or chemotherapy, or with another concurrent cancer, were excluded from the study. Pieces of surgical tissue measuring roughly 1-2 cm3 were kept in RNAlater solution and stored at -80 degrees C until use. Of note for this clonotype: The target of this receptor is not known. No base qualities exist here, and no much larger clone lies one base off it.

The paper as a whole reports these results and caveats: Tumor tissue showed significantly greater TCR diversity (inverse Simpson) than normal lung tissue (approximately 430 vs 150, P = 0.0075, Mann-Whitney U test). Only around 16 patients were in the cohort, and the authors stated that larger samples and more detailed clinical data are needed. The top 100 clones accounted for a significantly larger cumulative portion of the repertoire in normal lung than in tumor tissue. Peripheral blood was not sequenced, so blood TCRbeta repertoires were not examined in the lung cancer patients of the study. The sequencing platform is not named in the methods, and unique molecular identifiers are not mentioned. TCR diversity was significantly higher in younger patients, and higher tumor TCR diversity was associated with shorter overall and disease-free survival.

From V the trimming removes 7 bases and from J it removes 4 bases, while the gene matches leave 18 bases of the junction unaccounted for. Reading from cysteine to phenylalanine, the CDR3 counts 18 amino acids. Of the read, only the CDR3 DNA is kept; its 54 bases are in frame from base 1. As encoded in the germline V gene, CDR1 is MNHNS while CDR2 is SASEGT. Library preparation employed multiplex PCR. The sequencer listed for this sample is Illumina HiSeq 2500. TCRbeta libraries were built by three rounds of nested PCR using primers (Table S4), following protocols modified from ARM-PCR. Before sequencing, PCR products of 200-500 bp were cut from the gel and purified using the QIAquick gel extraction kit. The published analysis was carried out like this. Reads were cleaned with Trimmomatic, merged with FLASH into complete CDR3 sequences, and assigned to V(D)J germline segments with MiTCR. Clonal diversity was calculated as the inverse Simpson's index using VDJtools. In-frame sequences without a premature stop codon were defined as productive reads. The public reads were reanalyzed by TCRdb: fastp trimming at Q25, MiXCR alignment, in-frame beta chains only. Rows are combined by CDR3 protein, so each entry shows the most common genes and DNA. In this record, the V and J calls reflect TCRdb's handling and not the investigators' own analysis. The sample has 100,000 or so distinct CDR3 sequences on record, more than 80% of them singletons. The biggest ten clones account for around 30% of the sample.

The sample consisted of distant non-tumor lung tissue. The source of this sequence is a man in his sixties with small cell lung cancer. Recombination connected TRBV6-1 to TRBJ2-2; 7 central nucleotides agree with TRBD2. For the CDR3, the sequence is CASTALGGGPRGTGELFF. The nucleotide sequence is TGTGCCAGCACTGCATTGGGCGGGGGACCTCGAGGCACCGGGGAGCTGTTTTTT.